Shown below are 19 T cell receptor beta chains from a single sample sequenced in a study of a mutant IDH1 vaccine in newly diagnosed glioma. What these receptors recognize is not known. Indicated time point: week 11, during vaccination. Each dose of the vaccine consisted of 300 ug of mutant IDH1 20-mer peptide, with topical imiquimod. Generated by immunoSEQ multiplex PCR, the TCRdb table keeps only in-frame clones and is missing some. The sample lists about 61,000 clones; 80% were seen once. The sample in question was PBMCs, obtained from a glioma patient whose treatment included an IDH1 peptide vaccine. Receptors were obtained from a man aged 50-59 years with glioma.

The chain has TRBV4-1 and TRBJ1-2; D not certain. CDR1 is MGHRA, CDR2 YSYEKL, per germline. This CDR3 region has 15 residues. V was shortened by 4 bases and J by 8 bases, with 20 bases between the two germline ends. CDR3 nucleotide sequence: TGCGCCAGCAGCCCGACCGAGATGTATCCCCACGGCTACACCTTC. It is translated as CASSPTEMYPHGYTF.

This clone was seen a handful of times. The chain carries TRBV19 and TRBJ1-2; D is uncertain. The CDR3 has 14 residues. The ends were cut back, 5 bases at V and 5 bases at J, with 15 bases in the middle. CDR1 and CDR2 (germline): LNHDA, SQIVND (reference sequence). The CDR3 bases are TGTGCCAGTAGTCCCCAAGGACGGATATATGGCTACACCTTC. It is translated as CASSPQGRIYGYTF.

A few counts support this clone. The chain recombines TRBV4-1 with TRBJ1-5, with D perhaps TRBD1 (5 bases). Germline V gives CDR1 MGHRA, CDR2 YSYEKL. Trimming shortened V by 5 bases and J by 6 bases, and 17 bases separated the two germline ends. This CDR3 has 15 amino acids. CDR3: CASSYRTGVGQPQHF. CDR3 sequence (DNA): TGCGCCAGCAGCTATAGGACGGGGGTCGGTCAGCCCCAGCATTTT.

The V call is TRBV5-1, the J call TRBJ2-4; D remains unclear. Germline lookup yields CDR1 SGHRS and CDR2 YFSETQ. Deletions cut 0 bases from V and 8 bases from J, with 9 bases between. The CDR3 runs to 13 residues. CDR3 residues: CASSLGGEDIQYF. The CDR3 DNA reads as TGCGCCAGCAGCTTGGGGGGTGAGGACATTCAGTACTTC.

The genes are TRBV4-1 and TRBJ1-2, with a possible D match to TRBD1 (6 bases). The germline V gene encodes CDR1 MGHRA and CDR2 YSYEKL. The V end was cut by 3 bases, the J end by 8 bases, with 16 bases between. The CDR3 totals 14 residues. The DNA of the CDR3 is TGCGCCAGCAGCCAGATAGGGGGGGTTTACGGCTACACCTTC. Its translation is CASSQIGGVYGYTF.

This clone was seen a single time. The V gene is TRBV15, the J gene TRBJ1-5; D gene uncertain. Germline CDR1 is LNHNV and CDR2 is YYDKDF (reference sequence). V was shortened by 0 bases and J by 2 bases, with 5 bases between the two germline ends. The CDR3 is made up of 14 amino acids. The CDR3: CATSRDRGNQPQHF. The DNA for the CDR3 is TGTGCCACCAGCAGAGATCGGGGCAATCAGCCCCAGCATTTT.

The chain links TRBV6-1 to TRBJ2-5; 9 positions agree with TRBD1. V lost 6 bases, J lost 4 bases, and 6 bases stayed unmatched. Germline V gene lookup returns CDR1 MNHNS and CDR2 SASEGT. The CDR3 spans 14 residues. DNA of the CDR3: TGTGCCAGCAGGAGGGGACAGGGTGCAGAGACCCAGTACTTC. It encodes CASRRGQGAETQYF.

V is TRBV5-6 and J is TRBJ2-2, with TRBD2 as a possible D gene (6 bases). Trimming stripped 4 bases from V and 4 bases from J, with 11 bases between. From germline, CDR1 is SGHDT and CDR2 YYEEEE. CDR3 length: 14 amino acids. In DNA, the CDR3 is TGTGCCAGCAGCCCGGGAGTGAGCACCGGGGAGCTGTTTTTT. As protein: CASSPGVSTGELFF.

CDR3 amino acids: CASSAVVWETQYF. In DNA, the CDR3 is TGTGCCAGCAGTGCGGTGGTCTGGGAGACCCAGTACTTC. The chain is built from TRBV27 and TRBJ2-5; D not certain. CDR1 is MNHEY and CDR2 is SMNVEV in the germline V gene (reference sequence). The germline V and J ends were trimmed by 5 bases and 5 bases, with 12 bases remaining between them. CDR3 length: 13 amino acids.

The chain carries TRBV2 and TRBJ2-7; D may match TRBD1 or TRBD2 (5 bases each). The ends were cut back, 5 bases at V and 2 bases at J, with 16 bases in the middle. This CDR3 is 15 amino acids long. Germline lookup yields CDR1 SNHLY and CDR2 FYNNEI. The CDR3 reads CASSYSGTVTYEQYF. As DNA, the CDR3 is TGTGCCAGCAGTTACTCCGGGACGGTAACCTACGAGCAGTACTTC.

This clone turned up a few times. The V gene is TRBV6-5, the J gene TRBJ2-3; D unresolved. The ends were cut back, 2 bases at V and 1 base at J, with 10 bases in the middle. This CDR3 is 15 amino acids long. CDR1 is MNHEY, CDR2 SVGAGI, per germline. Written as DNA, the CDR3 is TGTGCCAGCAGTTACGGATCCCAGGGCACAGATACGCAGTATTTT. Translating it yields CASSYGSQGTDTQYF.

This rearrangement joins TRBV10-3 to TRBJ2-1; no firm D call. Germline loops: CDR1 ENHRY, CDR2 SYGVKD. The CDR3 covers 11 residues. V was cut by 2 bases and J by 8 bases, with 4 bases left in between. The CDR3 protein is CAISETDEQFF. CDR3 nucleotides: TGTGCCATCAGTGAGACGGATGAGCAGTTCTTC.

The CDR3 sequence: CASSLRRGVSTDTQYF. CDR3 DNA: TGTGCCAGCAGCTTACGGCGGGGGGTATCCACAGATACGCAGTATTTT. This chain uses TRBV7-8 with TRBJ2-3; 8 bases align to TRBD2. Germline V gives CDR1 SGHVS, CDR2 FQNEAQ. This CDR3 is 16 amino acids long. With V trimmed by 2 bases and J by 2 bases, 6 bases remained unmatched. Filled out from reference TRBV7-8 and TRBJ2-3, the complete variable domain reads GAGVSQSPRYKVAKRGQDVALRCDPISGHVSLFWYQQALGQGPEFLTYFQNEAQLDKSGLPSDRFFAERPEGSVSTLKIQRTQQEDSAVYLCASSLRRGVSTDTQYFGPGTRLTVL.

The chain recombines TRBV2 with TRBJ1-5, with D perhaps matching TRBD1 (5 bases). The CDR3 consists of 15 residues. Germline V gene sequence: CDR1 SNHLY, CDR2 FYNNEI. Trimming removed 6 bases at V and 4 bases at J, with 16 bases between. The CDR3 is CASSQLTSGNQPQHF. Written as DNA, the CDR3 is TGTGCCAGCAGCCAGCTCACCTCAGGGAATCAGCCCCAGCATTTT.

This clone was observed a single time. The genes are TRBV4-1 and TRBJ1-1, with TRBD1 identical over 8 bases. V dropped 4 bases and J dropped 3; count of bases not matched to a gene: 13. The germline CDR1 and CDR2 sequences are MGHRA and YSYEKL. The CDR3 has 17 residues. CDR3 region: CASSPTRGRLVDTEAFF. The CDR3, as DNA: TGCGCCAGCAGCCCGACCAGGGGGCGCTTAGTCGACACTGAAGCTTTCTTT.

J is TRBJ1-2 and V is TRBV6-5; TRBD1 agrees at 8 bases. Germline V gene lookup returns CDR1 MNHEY and CDR2 SVGAGI. V dropped 6 bases and J dropped 8; count of bases not matched to a gene: 5. CDR3 length equals 12 residues. This chain's CDR3 is CASSSTGEGYTF. The CDR3 DNA sequence: TGTGCCAGCAGCTCGACAGGGGAGGGCTACACCTTC.

The table lists this clone with a few counts. The V call is TRBV10-3, the J call TRBJ1-5; weak D call: TRBD1 (6 bases). The V gene lost 3 bases and the J gene lost 7 bases, with 13 bases spanning the gap. Germline CDR1 and CDR2: ENHRY and SYGVKD. This CDR3 is 14 amino acids long. CDR3 residues: CAISEKTGRQPQHF. CDR3 DNA: TGTGCCATCAGTGAAAAAACAGGGAGACAGCCCCAGCATTTT.

The chain has TRBV7-2 and TRBJ1-3; D is unresolved. V was pared by 0 bases and J by 4 bases, with 10 bases between. Germline CDR1 reads SGHTA; CDR2 reads FQGNSA. This CDR3 is 15 amino acids long. CDR3 nucleotide sequence: TGTGCCAGCAGCTTAGCCCGGGGAGTGGGAAACACCATATATTTT. This encodes CASSLARGVGNTIYF. Based on the CDR3 plus reference TRBV7-2 and TRBJ1-3, the full variable domain is GAGVSQSPSNKVTEKGKDVELRCDPISGHTALYWYRQSLGQGLEFLIYFQGNSAPDKSGLPSDRFSAERTGGSVSTLTIQRTQQEDSAVYLCASSLARGVGNTIYFGEGSWLTVV.

This sequence joins TRBV11-1 and TRBJ1-3; D is undetermined. V gave up 5 bases and J gave up 1 base, with 6 bases separating them. Germline lookup yields CDR1 SGHAT and CDR2 FQDESV (reference sequence). This CDR3 is 13 amino acids long. The DNA for the CDR3 is TGTGCCAGCAGCCCGAATTCTGGAAACACCATATATTTT. Amino acid sequence: CASSPNSGNTIYF. The full variable domain, completed using reference TRBV11-1 and TRBJ1-3, is EAEVAQSPRYKITEKSQAVAFWCDPISGHATLYWYRQILGQGPELLVQFQDESVVDDSQLPKDRFSAERLKGVDSTLKIQPAELGDSAMYLCASSPNSGNTIYFGEGSWLTVV.